This T cell receptor (beta chain) was observed in a study of blood T cell repertoires in COVID-19. Study context: Italy, Spain and the United States were the sources of the convalescent and acute COVID-19 samples. From T cells, B-cell-depleted T cells, or PBMCs came the material, which was cDNA or gDNA.

Original data processing: Estimation of nucleated cell counts was performed using reference gene primer amplification. Sequencing used immunoSEQ multiplex PCR; TCRdb keeps in-frame clones, though not all of them. V and J calls and clone size are those listed in that table; D and trimming were worked out from the DNA. The table shows about 210,000 clones, with roughly 82% occurring only once. This sequence originates from a man between 50 and 59 years old with active or convalescent COVID-19. Sequencing was performed on peripheral blood.

CDR3: CASSPGQTYGYTF. The CDR3 nucleotides are TGCGCCAGCAGCCCGGGACAGACTTATGGCTACACCTTC. This sequence joins TRBV5-1 and TRBJ1-2; 7 positions agree with TRBD1. Unmatched junction bases numbered 5, after V lost 4 bases and J lost 5 bases. The V gene's germline CDR1 is SGHRS and CDR2 YFSETQ. The CDR3 is 13 residues long.